This T cell receptor (beta chain) was captured by sequencing in a study of blood T cell repertoires in COVID-19. Across the study: Collection of acute and convalescent COVID-19 samples took place in the United States, Italy and Spain.

Looked up from germline, CDR1 is SEHNR and CDR2 is FQNEAQ (reference sequence). Trimming shortened V by 3 bases and J by 7 bases, and 16 bases separated the two germline ends. The length of the CDR3 is 14 residues. Original processing notes: Reference gene primers were amplified, and this amplification served to estimate nucleated cell counts. Data came from immunoSEQ multiplex PCR; TCRdb stores just in-frame clones and leaves some out. That table gives V, J and clone size, and the DNA gave D and trimming. In the table there are fewer than 250,000 clones, less than 80% of which are singletons. Sequencing was performed on peripheral blood. The genes are TRBV7-9 and TRBJ2-7; perhaps TRBD2 as D (5 bases). This clonotype was sampled from a woman aged 45 to 65 with acute or convalescent COVID-19. The CDR3 DNA is TGTGCCAGCAGCTTCGGAGGCCGGGTGGGGGAGCAGTACTTC. Amino acid sequence: CASSFGGRVGEQYF.